These 7 T cell receptor beta chains were all obtained from the same sample, sequenced in a study of cytomegalovirus exposure and HLA in healthy donors. The PCR contained 60 Vbeta and 13 Jbeta primers. Measured with immunoSEQ multiplex PCR; TCRdb has only the in-frame clones, and not every one. The sample has roughly 150,000 clones; 70% to 80% are singletons. Sequenced material: PBMCs. The receptors derive from a woman in her 40s in good health and CMV-seropositive.

The chain joins TRBV7-2 to TRBJ2-7; 8 bases are a match to TRBD2. From germline, CDR1 is SGHTA and CDR2 FQGNSA. V trimming: 5 bases; J trimming: 2 bases; junction bases outside the gene matches: 11. The CDR3 contains 16 residues. The CDR3 is CASSPRGGGPAYEQYF. CDR3 nucleotides: TGTGCCAGCAGCCCCCGGGGGGGTGGGCCTGCCTACGAGCAGTACTTC. The variable domain in full, completed from reference TRBV7-2 and TRBJ2-7, reads GAGVSQSPSNKVTEKGKDVELRCDPISGHTALYWYRQSLGQGLEFLIYFQGNSAPDKSGLPSDRFSAERTGGSVSTLTIQRTQQEDSAVYLCASSPRGGGPAYEQYFGPGTRLTVT.

The rearrangement joins TRBV18 to TRBJ2-3; 9 positions agree with TRBD2. Germline V gives CDR1 KGHSH, CDR2 LQKENI. J lost 4 bases, V lost 1 base, and 6 bases had no gene match. The CDR3 has 16 amino acids. The CDR3 DNA reads as TGTGCCAGCTCACCACGTAGCGGGAGCTTCTCAGATACGCAGTATTTT. Translating it yields CASSPRSGSFSDTQYF.

The chain recombines TRBV21-1 with TRBJ2-4; TRBD1 was called by the table and not checked on the DNA. TRBV21-1 counts as a pseudogene. CDR3 size: 15 residues. The CDR3 reads CASSRDRGTKNIQYF. DNA of the CDR3: TGTGCCAGCAGCAGGGACAGGGGAACCAAAAACATTCAGTACTTC.

This chain joins TRBV18 and TRBJ2-1; a possible D gene is TRBD2 (6 bases). This CDR3 has 15 amino acids. The ends were cut back, 3 bases at V and 4 bases at J, with 13 bases in the middle. CDR1 is KGHSH, CDR2 LQKENI, per germline. The CDR3 DNA reads TGTGCCAGCTCACCCCTGGAGGGGAGTTACAATGAGCAGTTCTTC. Translating it yields CASSPLEGSYNEQFF.

This chain joins TRBV4-2 and TRBJ2-7, with 10 bases identical to TRBD2. The CDR3 spans 16 residues. Germline V gene sequence: CDR1 LGHNA, CDR2 YNFKEQ. The ends lost 1 base at V and 7 bases at J; junction bases unmatched: 10. The CDR3 loop is CASSQVDSSGGGEQYF. CDR3 DNA sequence: TGTGCCAGCAGCCAAGTGGATTCCAGCGGGGGGGGAGAGCAGTACTTC.

This clone has just one count. The chain couples TRBV20-1 to TRBJ1-1; tentatively, D is TRBD1 (5 bases). The germline V gene encodes CDR1 DFQATT and CDR2 SNEGSKA (reference sequence). The CDR3 runs to 11 residues. Trimming took 8 bases from V and 1 from J, leaving 8 bases between them. The CDR3 here is CSRTRNTEAFF. The CDR3 coding sequence is TGCAGTAGGACACGGAACACTGAAGCTTTCTTT.

V and J are TRBV15 and TRBJ2-7, with TRBD2 matching 7 bases. Germline CDR1 reads LNHNV; CDR2 reads YYDKDF (reference sequence). Germline trimming cut 5 bases from V and 0 bases from J; bases unmatched to any gene: 10. The CDR3 totals 16 residues. The CDR3 nucleotides read TGTGCCACCAGCCGGGGAGGGCGTCGCAGCTCCTACGAGCAGTACTTC. It is translated as CATSRGGRRSSYEQYF.